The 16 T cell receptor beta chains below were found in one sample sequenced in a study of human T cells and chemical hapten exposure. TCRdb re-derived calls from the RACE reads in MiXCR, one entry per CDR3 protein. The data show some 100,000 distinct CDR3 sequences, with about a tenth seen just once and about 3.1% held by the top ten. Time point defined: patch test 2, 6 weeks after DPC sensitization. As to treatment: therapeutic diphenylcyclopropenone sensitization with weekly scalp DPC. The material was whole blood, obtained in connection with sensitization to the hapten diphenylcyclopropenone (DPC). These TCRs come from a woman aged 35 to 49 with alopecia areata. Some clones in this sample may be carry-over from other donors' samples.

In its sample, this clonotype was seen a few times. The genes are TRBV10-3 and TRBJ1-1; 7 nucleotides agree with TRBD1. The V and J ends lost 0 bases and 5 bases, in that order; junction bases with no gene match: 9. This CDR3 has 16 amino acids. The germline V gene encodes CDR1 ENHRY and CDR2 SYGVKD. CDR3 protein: CAISESPGAGGTEAFF. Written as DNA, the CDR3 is TGTGCCATCAGTGAGTCCCCGGGGGCAGGGGGGACTGAAGCTTTCTTT.

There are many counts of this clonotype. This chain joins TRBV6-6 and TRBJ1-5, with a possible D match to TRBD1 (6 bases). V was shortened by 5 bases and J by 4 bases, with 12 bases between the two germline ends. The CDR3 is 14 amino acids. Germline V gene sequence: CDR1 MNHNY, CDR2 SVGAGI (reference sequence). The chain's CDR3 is CASSVGRGNQPQHF. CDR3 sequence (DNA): TGTGCCAGCAGTGTAGGGAGGGGGAATCAGCCCCAGCATTTT.

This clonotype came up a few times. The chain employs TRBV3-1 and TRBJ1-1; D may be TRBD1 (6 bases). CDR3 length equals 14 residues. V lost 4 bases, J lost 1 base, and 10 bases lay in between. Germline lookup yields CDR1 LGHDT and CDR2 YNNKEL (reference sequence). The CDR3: CASSLPGQNTEAFF. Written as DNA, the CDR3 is TGTGCCAGCAGCCTCCCGGGACAGAACACTGAAGCTTTCTTT.

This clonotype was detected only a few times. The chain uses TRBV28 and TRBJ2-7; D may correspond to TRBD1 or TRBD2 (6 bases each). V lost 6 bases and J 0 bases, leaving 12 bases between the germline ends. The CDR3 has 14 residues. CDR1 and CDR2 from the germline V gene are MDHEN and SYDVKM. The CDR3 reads CASRPPGASYEQYF. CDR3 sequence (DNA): TGTGCCAGCAGGCCCCCGGGGGCCTCCTACGAGCAGTACTTC.

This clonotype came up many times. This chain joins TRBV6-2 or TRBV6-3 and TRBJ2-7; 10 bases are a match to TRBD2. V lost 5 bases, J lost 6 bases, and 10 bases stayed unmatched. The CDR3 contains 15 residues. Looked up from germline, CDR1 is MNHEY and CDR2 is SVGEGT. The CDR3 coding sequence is TGTGCCAGCAGTCCCCGGGGACTAGCGTCTTCCGAGCAGTACTTC. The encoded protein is CASSPRGLASSEQYF.

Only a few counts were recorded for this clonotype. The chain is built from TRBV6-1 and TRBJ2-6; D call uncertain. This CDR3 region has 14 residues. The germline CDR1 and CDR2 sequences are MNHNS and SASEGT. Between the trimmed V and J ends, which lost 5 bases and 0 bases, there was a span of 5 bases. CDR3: CASSTDSGANVLTF. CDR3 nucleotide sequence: TGTGCCAGCAGTACTGACTCTGGGGCCAACGTCCTGACTTTC.

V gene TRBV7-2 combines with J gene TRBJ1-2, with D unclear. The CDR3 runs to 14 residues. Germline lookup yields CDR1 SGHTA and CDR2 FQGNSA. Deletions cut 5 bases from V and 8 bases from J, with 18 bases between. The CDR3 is CASSVSGNYQGYTF. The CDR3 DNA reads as TGTGCCAGCAGCGTGTCCGGTAACTATCAGGGCTACACCTTC.

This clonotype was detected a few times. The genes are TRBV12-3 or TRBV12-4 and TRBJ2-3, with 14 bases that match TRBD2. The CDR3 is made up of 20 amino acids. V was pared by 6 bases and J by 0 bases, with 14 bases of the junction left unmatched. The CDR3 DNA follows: TGTGCCAGCAGCCTTTACGGACTAGCGGGGGGCCATCCTAGCACAGATACGCAGTATTTT. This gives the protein CASSLYGLAGGHPSTDTQYF.

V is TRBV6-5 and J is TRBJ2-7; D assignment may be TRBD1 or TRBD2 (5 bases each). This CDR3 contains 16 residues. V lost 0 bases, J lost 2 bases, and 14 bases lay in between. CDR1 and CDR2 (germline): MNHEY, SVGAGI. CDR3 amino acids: CASSYSAGGATYEQYF. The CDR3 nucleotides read TGTGCCAGCAGTTACTCGGCTGGGGGAGCCACCTACGAGCAGTACTTC.

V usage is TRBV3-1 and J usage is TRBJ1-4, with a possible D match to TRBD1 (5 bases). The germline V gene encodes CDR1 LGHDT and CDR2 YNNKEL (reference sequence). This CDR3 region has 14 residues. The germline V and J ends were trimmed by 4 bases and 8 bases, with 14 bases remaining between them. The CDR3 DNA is TGTGCCAGCAGCCCGGGACCCACAAGGGAAAAACTGTTTTTT. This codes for CASSPGPTREKLFF.

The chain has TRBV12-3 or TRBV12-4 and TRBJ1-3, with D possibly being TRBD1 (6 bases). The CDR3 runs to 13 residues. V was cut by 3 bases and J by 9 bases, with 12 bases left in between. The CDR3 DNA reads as TGTGCCAGCAGTTTCACAGGGCGGCTCACCATATATTTT. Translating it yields CASSFTGRLTIYF.

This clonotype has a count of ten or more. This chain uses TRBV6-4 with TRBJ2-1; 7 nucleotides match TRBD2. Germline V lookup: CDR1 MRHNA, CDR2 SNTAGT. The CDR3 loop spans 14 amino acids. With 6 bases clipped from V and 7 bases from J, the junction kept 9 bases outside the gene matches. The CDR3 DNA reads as TGTGCCAGCAGCCCCGGCGGCGGGGGTAATGAGCAGTTCTTC. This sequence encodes CASSPGGGGNEQFF.

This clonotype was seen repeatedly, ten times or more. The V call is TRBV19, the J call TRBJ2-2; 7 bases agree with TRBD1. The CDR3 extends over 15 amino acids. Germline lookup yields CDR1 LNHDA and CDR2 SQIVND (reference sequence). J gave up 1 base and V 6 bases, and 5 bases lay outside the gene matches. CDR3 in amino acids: CASRPGQKNTGELFF. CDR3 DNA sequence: TGTGCCAGTAGGCCGGGACAGAAGAACACCGGGGAGCTGTTTTTT.

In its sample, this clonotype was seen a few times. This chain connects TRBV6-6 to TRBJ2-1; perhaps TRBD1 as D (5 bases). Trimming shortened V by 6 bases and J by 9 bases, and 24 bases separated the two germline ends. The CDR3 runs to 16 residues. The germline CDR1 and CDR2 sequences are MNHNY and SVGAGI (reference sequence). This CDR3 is CASRPVAGLGSGEQFF. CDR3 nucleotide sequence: TGTGCCAGCAGGCCCGTCGCAGGGTTGGGTTCCGGTGAGCAGTTCTTC.

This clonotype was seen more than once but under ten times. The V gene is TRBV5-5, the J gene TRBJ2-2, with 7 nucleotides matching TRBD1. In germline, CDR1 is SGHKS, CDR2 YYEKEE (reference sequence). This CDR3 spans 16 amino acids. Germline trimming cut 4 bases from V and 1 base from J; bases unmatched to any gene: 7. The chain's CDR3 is CASSGLTGLNTGELFF. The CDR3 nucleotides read TGTGCCAGCAGCGGATTGACAGGGTTGAACACCGGGGAGCTGTTTTTT.

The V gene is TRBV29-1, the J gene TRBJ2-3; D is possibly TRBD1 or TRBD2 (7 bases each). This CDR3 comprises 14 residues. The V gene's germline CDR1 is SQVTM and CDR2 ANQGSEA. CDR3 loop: CSTRGGQSTDTQYF. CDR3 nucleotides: TGCAGTACGAGGGGGGGACAGAGCACAGATACGCAGTATTTT.